These 10 T cell receptor beta chains came from one sample sequenced in a study of beta chain features in type 1 diabetes. Sequencing targeted expressed TCRB transcripts, as all isolated RNA had been reverse transcribed. Only in-frame clones appear in the TCRdb table, and some are missing; sequencing was by immunoSEQ multiplex PCR. The data contain some 99,000 clones, 30% to 50% of them singletons. The sample comprised stem cell memory CD4+ T cells from blood. The receptors here all came from a woman between 18 and 29 years old in good health.

CDR3 residues: CASSTRQGVGRYNEQFF. In nucleotides, the CDR3 is TGCGCCAGCAGCACTCGACAGGGTGTTGGGCGCTACAATGAGCAGTTCTTC. The rearrangement joins TRBV5-1 to TRBJ2-1; 7 bases are a match to TRBD1. The germline CDR1 and CDR2 sequences are SGHRS and YFSETQ. This CDR3 has 17 residues. Trimming at V came to 4 bases and at J to 3 bases, leaving 13 bases not matched to a gene. Together with reference TRBV5-1 and TRBJ2-1, the CDR3 gives the full variable domain: KAGVTQTPRYLIKTRGQQVTLSCSPISGHRSVSWYQQTPGQGLQFLFEYFSETQRNKGNFPGRFSGRQFSNSRSEMNVSTLELGDSALYLCASSTRQGVGRYNEQFFGPGTRLTVL.

V gene TRBV29-1 combines with J gene TRBJ2-7; 9 bases match TRBD1. V was pared by 6 bases and J by 5 bases, with 11 bases of the junction left unmatched. The germline V gene encodes CDR1 SQVTM and CDR2 ANQGSEA. This CDR3 comprises 14 residues. The DNA for the CDR3 is TGCAGCGTCCTCCCACGGACAGGGGTTGACGAGCAGTACTTC. As protein: CSVLPRTGVDEQYF.

This chain connects TRBV18 to TRBJ1-1; 10 positions match TRBD1. Germline loops: CDR1 KGHSH, CDR2 LQKENI. V was pared by 6 bases and J by 7 bases, with 8 bases of the junction left unmatched. The CDR3 contains 14 residues. The CDR3 spells CASSRDRGIGEAFF. Written as DNA, the CDR3 is TGTGCCAGCTCCCGGGACAGGGGTATTGGTGAAGCTTTCTTT.

V gene TRBV7-3 combines with J gene TRBJ2-2; D may be TRBD2 (6 bases). The CDR3 spans 13 residues. Trimming took off 2 bases at V and 5 bases at J, with 6 bases between the two ends. Germline V gene sequence: CDR1 SGHTA, CDR2 FQGTGA. Here the CDR3 DNA reads TGTGCCAGCAGCTTAGCGGGAACCGGGGAGCTGTTTTTT. Its translation: CASSLAGTGELFF.

The chain has TRBV20-1 and TRBJ1-5, with a weak D call TRBD1 (5 bases). The CDR3 runs to 11 residues. Germline lookup yields CDR1 DFQATT and CDR2 SNEGSKA (reference sequence). V shed 3 bases and J shed 7 bases, with 7 bases lying between them. The CDR3 spells CSARGGQPQHF. CDR3 nucleotide sequence: TGCAGTGCTAGGGGGGGGCAGCCCCAGCATTTT.

V and J are TRBV6-5 and TRBJ2-7; maybe TRBD2 (6 bases). V lost 9 bases, J lost 6 bases, and 24 bases lay in between. The CDR3 is made up of 15 amino acids. Germline values: CDR1 MNHEY, CDR2 SVGAGI. The CDR3 loop reads CASRFGGWSAAEQYF. CDR3 sequence (DNA): TGTGCCAGTCGTTTCGGAGGGTGGAGCGCGGCCGAGCAGTACTTC.

This chain's CDR3 is CASSPASGRGADTQYF. The CDR3 region has the DNA TGTGCCAGCAGCCCCGCTAGCGGGAGGGGGGCAGATACGCAGTATTTT. V and J are TRBV7-3 and TRBJ2-3; 12 nucleotides agree with TRBD2. The CDR3 covers 16 residues. Germline V gene sequence: CDR1 SGHTA, CDR2 FQGTGA. V trimming: 5 bases; J trimming: 4 bases; junction bases outside the gene matches: 7.

The rearrangement joins TRBV2 to TRBJ1-2, with 7 bases identical to TRBD1. Losses at the gene ends were 9 bases for V and 5 bases for J; bases not matched to a gene: 6. CDR1 and CDR2 (germline): SNHLY, FYNNEI. The CDR3 runs 12 residues. The CDR3 DNA reads TGTGCCAGTTACAGGGGACCTTATGGCTACACCTTC. Protein sequence: CASYRGPYGYTF.

This clone has more than one count but fewer than ten. The chain links TRBV18 to TRBJ2-2, with a possible D match to TRBD1 (5 bases). The germline V gene has CDR1 KGHSH and CDR2 LQKENI. V lost 4 bases and J 0 bases, leaving 9 bases between the germline ends. The length of the CDR3 is 15 residues. The CDR3 loop is CASSRWTPNTGELFF. In DNA form, the CDR3 reads TGTGCCAGCTCACGTTGGACACCGAACACCGGGGAGCTGTTTTTT.

The V and J genes are TRBV7-9 and TRBJ2-5; 8 bases are a match to TRBD2. The germline gives CDR1 SEHNR, CDR2 FQNEAQ (reference sequence). J gave up 6 bases and V 3 bases, and 12 bases lay outside the gene matches. The CDR3 runs to 16 residues. The CDR3 region has the DNA TGTGCCAGCAGCTTCCTTAGGGTAGGCGGGGGGAAGACCCAGTACTTC. This sequence encodes CASSFLRVGGGKTQYF.